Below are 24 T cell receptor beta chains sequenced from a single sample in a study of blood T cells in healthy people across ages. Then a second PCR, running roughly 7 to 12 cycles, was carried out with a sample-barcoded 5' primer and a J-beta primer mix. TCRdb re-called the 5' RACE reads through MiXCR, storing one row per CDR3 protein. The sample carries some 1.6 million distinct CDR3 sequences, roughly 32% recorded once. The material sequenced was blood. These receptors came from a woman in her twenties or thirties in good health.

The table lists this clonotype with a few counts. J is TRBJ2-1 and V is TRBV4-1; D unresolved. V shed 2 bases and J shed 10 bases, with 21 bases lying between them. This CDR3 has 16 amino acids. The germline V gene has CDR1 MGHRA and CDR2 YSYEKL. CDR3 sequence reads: CASSQIMRVGSGEQFF. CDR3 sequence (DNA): TGCGCCAGCAGCCAAATCATGCGAGTAGGTTCTGGAGAGCAGTTCTTC.

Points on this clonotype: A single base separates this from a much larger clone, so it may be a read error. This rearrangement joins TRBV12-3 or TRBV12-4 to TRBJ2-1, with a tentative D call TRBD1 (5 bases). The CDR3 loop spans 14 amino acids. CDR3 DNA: TGTGCCAGCGGGGCTGCACCTACCTACAATGAGCAGTGCTTC. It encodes CASGAAPTYNEQCF.

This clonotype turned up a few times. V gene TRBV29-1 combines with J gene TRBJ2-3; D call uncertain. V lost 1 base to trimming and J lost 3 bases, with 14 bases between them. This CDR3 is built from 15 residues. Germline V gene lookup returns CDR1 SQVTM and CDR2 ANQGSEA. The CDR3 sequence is CSVEGYYPSTDTQYF. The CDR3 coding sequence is TGCAGCGTTGAAGGGTACTACCCCTCGACAGATACGCAGTATTTT.

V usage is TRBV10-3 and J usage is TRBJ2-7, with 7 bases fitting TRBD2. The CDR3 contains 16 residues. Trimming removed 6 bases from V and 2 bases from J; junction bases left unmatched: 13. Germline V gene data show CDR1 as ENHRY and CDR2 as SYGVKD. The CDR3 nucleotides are TGTGCCATCAGGGGGGGTAGCGGGCACACGACCTACGAGCAGTACTTC. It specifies CAIRGGSGHTTYEQYF.

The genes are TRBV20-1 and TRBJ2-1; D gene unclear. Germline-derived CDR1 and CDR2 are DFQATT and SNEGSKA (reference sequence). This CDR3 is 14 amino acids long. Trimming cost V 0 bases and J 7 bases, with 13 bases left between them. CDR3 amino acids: CSARDFPNGNEQFF. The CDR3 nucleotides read TGCAGTGCTAGAGATTTCCCCAACGGTAATGAGCAGTTCTTC.

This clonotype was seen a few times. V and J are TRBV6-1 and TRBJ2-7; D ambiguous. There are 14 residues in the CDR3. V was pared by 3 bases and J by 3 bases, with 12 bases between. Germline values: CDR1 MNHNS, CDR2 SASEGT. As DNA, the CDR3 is TGTGCCAGCAGTGACAGGTTAGACTTCTACGAGCAGTACTTC. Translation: CASSDRLDFYEQYF.

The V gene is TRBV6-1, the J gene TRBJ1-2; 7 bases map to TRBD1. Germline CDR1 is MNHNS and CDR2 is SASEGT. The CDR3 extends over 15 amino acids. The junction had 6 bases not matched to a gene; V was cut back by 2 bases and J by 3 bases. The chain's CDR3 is CASSELTGSDYGYTF. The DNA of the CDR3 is TGTGCCAGCAGTGAATTGACAGGGAGTGACTATGGCTACACCTTC.

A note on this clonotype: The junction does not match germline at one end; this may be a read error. The DNA of the CDR3 is TGTGCCAGCAACTTAGTAGCGGGAGTGCAGTACTTC. As protein: CASNLVAGVQYF. The chain is built from TRBV7-2 and TRBJ2-4, with 9 bases fitting TRBD2. The CDR3 has 12 residues. From germline, CDR1 is SGHTA and CDR2 FQGNSA.

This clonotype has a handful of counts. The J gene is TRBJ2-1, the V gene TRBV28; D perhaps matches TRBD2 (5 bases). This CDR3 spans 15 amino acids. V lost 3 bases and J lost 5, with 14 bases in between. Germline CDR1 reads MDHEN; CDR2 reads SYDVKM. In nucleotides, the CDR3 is TGTGCCAGCAGTTTTCGTCAGCGCGGGCACAATGAGCAGTTCTTC. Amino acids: CASSFRQRGHNEQFF.

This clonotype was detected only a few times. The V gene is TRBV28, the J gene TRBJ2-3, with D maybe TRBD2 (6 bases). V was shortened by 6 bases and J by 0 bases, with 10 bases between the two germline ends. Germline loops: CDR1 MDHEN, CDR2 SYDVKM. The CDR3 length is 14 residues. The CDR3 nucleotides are TGTGCCAGCAGAAGCGGGTGGAGCACAGATACGCAGTATTTT. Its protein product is CASRSGWSTDTQYF.

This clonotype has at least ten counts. For the CDR3, the DNA is TGCAGCTGTGGGGGACAGGGATTCTTCGAGCAGTACTTC. This gives the protein CSCGGQGFFEQYF. The V gene is TRBV29-1, the J gene TRBJ2-7, with 9 bases that match TRBD1. Germline V gene data show CDR1 as SQVTM and CDR2 as ANQGSEA. The trim removed 8 bases at V and 6 bases at J, leaving 11 bases unmatched. The CDR3 spans 13 residues.

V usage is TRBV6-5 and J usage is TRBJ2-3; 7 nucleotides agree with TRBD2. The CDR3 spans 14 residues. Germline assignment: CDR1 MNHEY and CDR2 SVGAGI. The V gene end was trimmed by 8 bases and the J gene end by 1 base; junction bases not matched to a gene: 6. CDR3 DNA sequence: TGTGCCAGCGGGAGGGGCTGGGGCACAGATACGCAGTATTTT. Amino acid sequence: CASGRGWGTDTQYF.

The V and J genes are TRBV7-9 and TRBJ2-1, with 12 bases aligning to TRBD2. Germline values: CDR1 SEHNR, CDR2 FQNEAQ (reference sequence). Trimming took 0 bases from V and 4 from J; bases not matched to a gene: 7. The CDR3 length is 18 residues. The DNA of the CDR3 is TGTGCCAGCAGCTTAGCCCGGTGGACTAGCGGGGCTTACAATGAGCAGTTCTTC. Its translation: CASSLARWTSGAYNEQFF.

Here the CDR3 reads CASTGEAGELFF. In DNA form, the CDR3 reads TGTGCCAGCACCGGTGAGGCCGGGGAGCTGTTTTTT. V is TRBV11-1 and J is TRBJ2-2, with no clear D. The CDR3 covers 12 residues. Per germline, CDR1 SGHAT and CDR2 FQDESV (reference sequence). Trimming took off 7 bases at V and 6 bases at J, with 9 bases between the two ends.

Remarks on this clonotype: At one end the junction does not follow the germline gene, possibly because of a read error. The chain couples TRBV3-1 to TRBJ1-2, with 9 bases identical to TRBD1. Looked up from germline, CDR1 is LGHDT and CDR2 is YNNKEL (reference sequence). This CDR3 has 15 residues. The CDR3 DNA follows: TGTGCCAGCAGCCAGGGTGGACAGGGGACCTATGGCTGCACCTTC. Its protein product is CASSQGGQGTYGCTF.

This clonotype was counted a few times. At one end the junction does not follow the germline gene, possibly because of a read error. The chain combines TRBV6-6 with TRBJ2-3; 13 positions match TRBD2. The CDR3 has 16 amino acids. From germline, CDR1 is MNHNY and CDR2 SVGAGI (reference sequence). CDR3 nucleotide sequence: TGCGCCAGCAGCACCGGGACTAGCGGGAACACAGATACGCAGTATTTT. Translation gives CASSTGTSGNTDTQYF.

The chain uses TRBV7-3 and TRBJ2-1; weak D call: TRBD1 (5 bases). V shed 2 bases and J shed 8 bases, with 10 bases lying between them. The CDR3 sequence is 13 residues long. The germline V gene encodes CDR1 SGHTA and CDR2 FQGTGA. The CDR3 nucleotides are TGTGCCAGCAGCTTACAGGGTTCTGATGAGCAGTTCTTC. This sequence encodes CASSLQGSDEQFF.

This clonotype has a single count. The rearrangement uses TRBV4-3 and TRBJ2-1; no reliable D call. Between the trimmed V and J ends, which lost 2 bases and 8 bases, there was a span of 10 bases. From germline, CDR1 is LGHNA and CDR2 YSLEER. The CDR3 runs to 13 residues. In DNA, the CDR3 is TGCGCCAGCAGCCAAATCCAACATGATGAGCAGTTCTTC. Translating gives CASSQIQHDEQFF.

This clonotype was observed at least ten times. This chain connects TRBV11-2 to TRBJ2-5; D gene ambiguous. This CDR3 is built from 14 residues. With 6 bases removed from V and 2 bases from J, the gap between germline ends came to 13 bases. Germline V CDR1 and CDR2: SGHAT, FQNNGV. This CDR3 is CASRKGTAQETQYF. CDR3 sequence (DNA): TGTGCCAGCAGAAAGGGCACGGCACAAGAGACCCAGTACTTC.

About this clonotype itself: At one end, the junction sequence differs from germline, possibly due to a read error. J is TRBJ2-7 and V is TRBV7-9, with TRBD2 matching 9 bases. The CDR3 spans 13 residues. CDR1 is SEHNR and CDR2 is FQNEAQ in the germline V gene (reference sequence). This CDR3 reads CTSSNSGRNEQYF. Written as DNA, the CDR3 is TGTACCAGCAGCAATAGCGGGAGAAACGAGCAGTACTTC.

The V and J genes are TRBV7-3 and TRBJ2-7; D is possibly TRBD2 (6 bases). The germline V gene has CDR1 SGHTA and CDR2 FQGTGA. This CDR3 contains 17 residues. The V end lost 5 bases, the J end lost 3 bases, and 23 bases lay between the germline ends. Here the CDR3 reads CASSLTRNQGGHYEQYF. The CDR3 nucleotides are TGTGCCAGCAGCCTCACCAGGAACCAGGGAGGTCACTACGAGCAGTACTTC.

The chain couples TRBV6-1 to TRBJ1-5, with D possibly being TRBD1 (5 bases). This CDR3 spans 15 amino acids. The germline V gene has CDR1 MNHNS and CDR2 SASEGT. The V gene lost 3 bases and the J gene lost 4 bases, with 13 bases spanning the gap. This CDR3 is CASSESGPRNQPQHF. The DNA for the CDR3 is TGTGCCAGCAGTGAGTCGGGACCGCGAAATCAGCCCCAGCATTTT.

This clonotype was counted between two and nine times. The CDR3 bases are TGTGCCAGCAGTTTTACGCTGGGCGTCAGCTCCTACAATGAGCAGTTCTTC. The encoded protein is CASSFTLGVSSYNEQFF. The V gene is TRBV27, the J gene TRBJ2-1; D unresolved. This CDR3 is built from 17 residues. The V gene lost 3 bases and the J gene lost 0 bases, with 15 bases spanning the gap. Germline V CDR1 and CDR2: MNHEY, SMNVEV (reference sequence).

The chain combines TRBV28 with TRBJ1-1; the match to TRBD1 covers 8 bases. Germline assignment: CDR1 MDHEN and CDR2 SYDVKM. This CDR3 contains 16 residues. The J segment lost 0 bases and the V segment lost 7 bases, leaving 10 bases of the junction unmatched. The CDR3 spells CASKSGQGTMNTEAFF. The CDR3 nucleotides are TGTGCCAGCAAGTCTGGACAGGGCACGATGAACACTGAAGCTTTCTTT. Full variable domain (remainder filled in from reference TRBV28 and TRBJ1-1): DVKVTQSSRYLVKRTGEKVFLECVQDMDHENMFWYRQDPGLGLRLIYFSYDVKMKEKGDIPEGYSVSREKKERFSLILESASTNQTSMYLCASKSGQGTMNTEAFFGQGTRLTVV.